Each of the 21 T cell receptor beta chains below was sequenced from the same sample in a study of blood T cell repertoires in COVID-19. TCRdb's table, derived via immunoSEQ multiplex PCR, lists solely in-frame clones and lacks some. This table has roughly 100,000 clones, 85% appearing once. Sequences were obtained from peripheral blood. The receptors were gathered from a man aged 50-59 years with acute or convalescent COVID-19.

As to this clone: Germline is not matched at one junction end, which may reflect a read error. The chain uses TRBV7-6 and TRBJ1-6; D is unresolved. Per germline, CDR1 SGHVS and CDR2 FNYEAQ. There are 17 residues in the CDR3. The CDR3 protein is CANSLARVSSYNSPLHF. The CDR3 DNA follows: TGTGCCAACAGCTTAGCGCGAGTGAGCTCCTATAATTCACCCCTCCACTTT. The whole variable domain, remainder taken from reference TRBV7-6 and TRBJ1-6, is GAGVSQSPRYKVTKRGQDVALRCDPISGHVSLYWYRQALGQGPEFLTYFNYEAQQDKSGLPNDRFSAERPEGSISTLTIQRTEQRDSAMYRCANSLARVSSYNSPLHFGNGTRLTVT.

J is TRBJ2-5 and V is TRBV13; D uncertain. V was clipped by 0 bases and J by 2 bases, with 7 bases between them. This CDR3 region has 14 residues. The germline V gene encodes CDR1 PRHDT and CDR2 FYEKMQ (reference sequence). The CDR3 loop is CASSLGSSQETQYF. Written as DNA, the CDR3 is TGTGCCAGCAGCTTAGGGAGCTCTCAAGAGACCCAGTACTTC.

This chain links TRBV7-9 with TRBJ2-1; 15 nucleotides line up with TRBD2. This CDR3 has 15 residues. CDR1 and CDR2 from the germline V gene are SEHNR and FQNEAQ (reference sequence). Trimming cost V 4 bases and J 6 bases; bases outside gene matches: 1. CDR3 in amino acids: CASSSGLAGGNEQFF. Written as DNA, the CDR3 is TGTGCCAGCAGCTCGGGACTAGCGGGAGGCAATGAGCAGTTCTTC.

The chain joins TRBV9 to TRBJ2-7; 12 bases agree with TRBD2. The V gene end was trimmed by 1 base and the J gene end by 5 bases; junction bases not matched to a gene: 4. The CDR3 has 15 residues. Germline V gene data show CDR1 as SGDLS and CDR2 as YYNGEE. Here the CDR3 DNA reads TGTGCCAGCAGCGTAACTAGCGGGGGGTTCAACGAGCAGTACTTC. Its translation: CASSVTSGGFNEQYF.

The chain carries TRBV18 and TRBJ1-2, with TRBD1 matching 10 bases. Germline CDR1 and CDR2: KGHSH and LQKENI. CDR3 length equals 15 residues. Trimming took 3 bases from V and 5 from J; bases not matched to a gene: 6. The CDR3 is CASSPSGTGEYGYTF. The DNA for the CDR3 is TGTGCCAGCTCACCTTCGGGGACAGGGGAGTATGGCTACACCTTC.

The chain is built from TRBV7-3 and TRBJ2-1; 10 positions match TRBD2. Unmatched junction bases numbered 7, after V lost 4 bases and J lost 7 bases. The CDR3 covers 15 residues. The germline V gene has CDR1 SGHTA and CDR2 FQGTGA. Here the CDR3 reads CASSSQPSGGNEQFF. CDR3 nucleotides: TGTGCCAGCAGCTCCCAACCTAGCGGGGGTAATGAGCAGTTCTTC.

Only one count was recorded for this clone. This chain links TRBV30 with TRBJ2-4; 12 bases are a match to TRBD2. The length of the CDR3 is 15 residues. CDR1 and CDR2 (germline): GTSNPN, SVGIG (reference sequence). V lost 4 bases, J lost 7 bases, and 8 bases stayed unmatched. The DNA for the CDR3 is TGTGCCTGGACAGGACTAGCGGGGTCTGTGAACATTCAGTACTTC. Translated: CAWTGLAGSVNIQYF.

V gene TRBV27 combines with J gene TRBJ2-3; 16 positions agree with TRBD2. The CDR3 contains 21 residues. Trimming removed 3 bases from V and 4 bases from J; junction bases left unmatched: 16. Germline loops: CDR1 MNHEY, CDR2 SMNVEV (reference sequence). The CDR3 region is CASSFFRDMGLAGGPPDTQYF. CDR3 bases: TGTGCCAGCAGTTTTTTCCGGGACATGGGACTAGCGGGAGGGCCCCCAGATACGCAGTATTTT.

V gene TRBV5-4 combines with J gene TRBJ2-5, with TRBD1 matching 7 bases. Germline V gives CDR1 SGHNT, CDR2 YYREEE (reference sequence). The CDR3 covers 16 residues. J lost 1 base, V lost 6 bases, and 12 bases had no gene match. The DNA for the CDR3 is TGTGCCAGCAACGTCATGCCCCCAGGGGGCCAAGAGACCCAGTACTTC. It codes for CASNVMPPGGQETQYF.

The chain carries TRBV5-1 and TRBJ1-2; D gene uncertain. This CDR3 contains 15 residues. The ends were cut back, 4 bases at V and 4 bases at J, with 17 bases in the middle. CDR1 is SGHRS, CDR2 YFSETQ, per germline. The CDR3 here is CASSPEGPEVYGYTF. CDR3 nucleotides: TGCGCCAGCAGCCCGGAAGGACCGGAGGTCTATGGCTACACCTTC.

The chain links TRBV7-6 to TRBJ1-2; TRBD1 agrees at 8 bases. Trimming at V came to 3 bases and at J to 7 bases, leaving 13 bases not matched to a gene. The CDR3 spans 16 residues. Looked up from germline, CDR1 is SGHVS and CDR2 is FNYEAQ. The DNA for the CDR3 is TGTGCCAGCAGCTTTGGGCGGCGGCAGGGGGCTTCTGGCTACACCTTC. Translation gives CASSFGRRQGASGYTF.

There are a few counts of this clone. At one of its ends the junction is not consistent with the germline gene, which may arise from a read error. The V and J genes are TRBV2 and TRBJ1-1; 7 bases are shared with TRBD1. Germline values: CDR1 SNHLY, CDR2 FYNNEI. The CDR3 has 13 residues. The DNA of the CDR3 is TGTGCCAGCAGAGAAGGACAGGTCACTGAAGCTTTCTTT. Residues: CASREGQVTEAFF.

The chain has TRBV18 and TRBJ1-4; 8 bases fit TRBD1. The CDR3 extends over 15 amino acids. Trimming removed 4 bases from V and 7 bases from J; junction bases left unmatched: 8. Germline V gene lookup returns CDR1 KGHSH and CDR2 LQKENI. The DNA for the CDR3 is TGTGCCAGCTCACTAAAGACAGGGGTCGCTGAAAAACTGTTTTTT. Translating gives CASSLKTGVAEKLFF.

CDR3 region: CASSRGQVGEKLFF. Written as DNA, the CDR3 is TGTGCCAGCAGTCGAGGACAGGTTGGCGAAAAACTGTTTTTT. This chain uses TRBV6-5 with TRBJ1-4, with 7 bases fitting TRBD1. The CDR3 extends over 14 amino acids. V lost 5 bases, J lost 8 bases, and 8 bases stayed unmatched. The germline V gene has CDR1 MNHEY and CDR2 SVGAGI.

This clone showed up just a few times. V usage is TRBV18 and J usage is TRBJ1-5, with D possibly TRBD1 on 6 matching bases. The CDR3 loop spans 13 amino acids. Looked up from germline, CDR1 is KGHSH and CDR2 is LQKENI. V was cut by 5 bases and J by 5 bases, with 10 bases left in between. As DNA, the CDR3 is TGTGCCAGCTCAGCAGGGGAAGATCAGCCCCAGCATTTT. Translated: CASSAGEDQPQHF.

This clone appeared a few times. The genes are TRBV24-1 and TRBJ2-5; TRBD2 matches 12 bases. CDR1 and CDR2 (germline): KGHDR, SFDVKD. V lost 3 bases to trimming and J lost 3 bases; unmatched junction nucleotides: 4. The CDR3 has 16 amino acids. CDR3 region: CATSDPLAGGKETQYF. The CDR3 coding sequence is TGTGCCACCAGTGATCCGCTAGCGGGAGGGAAAGAGACCCAGTACTTC.

The genes are TRBV28 and TRBJ2-5, with TRBD1 matching 7 bases. Germline V gene sequence: CDR1 MDHEN, CDR2 SYDVKM. The CDR3 runs to 14 residues. With 6 bases clipped from V and 5 bases from J, the junction kept 9 bases outside the gene matches. The CDR3 sequence is CASRIPGQKETQYF. The CDR3 DNA is TGTGCCAGCAGAATACCGGGACAGAAGGAGACCCAGTACTTC.

This chain uses TRBV18 with TRBJ1-6; perhaps TRBD1 as D (5 bases). With 3 bases removed from V and 7 bases from J, the gap between germline ends came to 16 bases. The germline V gene encodes CDR1 KGHSH and CDR2 LQKENI. This CDR3 region has 16 residues. Here the CDR3 DNA reads TGTGCCAGCTCACCGCCCCCGGACACAATCAATTCACCCCTCCACTTT. Residues: CASSPPPDTINSPLHF.

The rearrangement uses TRBV7-3 and TRBJ2-7; perhaps TRBD2 as D (6 bases). There are 14 residues in the CDR3. V lost 3 bases and J 6 bases, leaving 15 bases between the germline ends. Germline-derived CDR1 and CDR2 are SGHTA and FQGTGA. Written as DNA, the CDR3 is TGTGCCAGCAGCTTTAGCGGTGAGGGCGTCGAGCAGTACTTC. Its translation: CASSFSGEGVEQYF.

The V call is TRBV3-1 (or the pseudogene TRBV3-2), the J call TRBJ2-7; D might be TRBD2 (5 bases). Per the germline V gene, CDR1 is LGHDT and CDR2 is YNNKEL (reference sequence). CDR3 size: 15 residues. Trimming removed 1 base at V and 2 bases at J, with 12 bases between. The CDR3 here is CASSQVGRGPYEQYF. The CDR3 DNA follows: TGTGCCAGCAGCCAAGTAGGCCGAGGGCCCTACGAGCAGTACTTC.

This clone was detected only once. The V and J genes are TRBV28 and TRBJ2-7; 10 positions agree with TRBD2. CDR1 and CDR2 (germline): MDHEN, SYDVKM. CDR3 size: 15 residues. V shed 7 bases and J 5 bases; nucleotides not matched to a gene: 11. The CDR3 loop reads CASKKREGLAHEQYF. In DNA, the CDR3 is TGTGCCAGCAAAAAGCGGGAGGGCCTAGCCCACGAGCAGTACTTC.